The present T cell receptor beta chain was sequenced within a study of blood T cells in healthy people across ages. Germline values: CDR1 DFQATT, CDR2 SNEGSKA (reference sequence). V lost 5 bases to trimming and J lost 1 base, with 18 bases between them. The CDR3 totals 16 residues. As for this clonotype: Its antigen is unidentified.

Then a second PCR, running roughly 7 to 11 cycles, was carried out with a sample-barcoded 5' primer and a J-beta primer mix. Tagging of each cDNA molecule was performed by a template-switch adaptor with 12 random nucleotides. MiXCR, applied by TCRdb to the 5' RACE reads, yields one record per CDR3 protein. The sample carries about 1.1 million distinct CDR3 sequences, around two fifths recorded once. Study-wide results and caveats: The study found more naive CD4+ cells and higher diversity in long-lived than aged donors.

The people who gave samples were healthy Caucasians from Russia, aged roughly 6 to 90. No fewer than 7 million PBMCs went into each sample. Sequencing used blood. The sequence was obtained from a man in his late teens or twenties in good health. The chain is built from TRBV20-1 and TRBJ1-5; D is unresolved. This CDR3 reads CSARQASEGSNQPQHF. The CDR3 DNA reads TGCAGTGCTCGTCAGGCATCGGAAGGAAGCAATCAGCCCCAGCATTTT.